These T cell receptor beta chains were read from a single sample in a study of CD8 T cells in Susac syndrome. TCRdb ran MiXCR on the immunoSEQ multiplex PCR reads and lists one entry per CDR3 protein. The profile shows 180,000 or so distinct CDR3 sequences, about 95% of them singletons. Sequences were obtained from CD4+ T cells from PBMCs. The receptors originated from a human donor in good health. Both conserved end residues are part of each CDR3. Each record gives: V gene, J gene, clone size, D gene, CDR3 DNA, CDR3 protein. A D gene is named only where the DNA matches it firmly. A row's size may be missing; if present it is once, few, many or a size class.

v_gene: TRBV9
j_gene: TRBJ2-1
abundance: NA
d_gene: NA
CDR3nt: TGTGCCAGCAGCGTAGGAGACTCCCCCTTGAATGAGCAGTTCTTC
CDR3aa: CASSVGDSPLNEQFF

v_gene: TRBV12-3/TRBV12-4
j_gene: TRBJ1-5
abundance: NA
d_gene: NA
CDR3nt: TGTGCCAGCAGCCAGGATTCTAGCAATCAGCCCCAGCATTTT
CDR3aa: CASSQDSSNQPQHF

v_gene: TRBV30
j_gene: TRBJ1-2
abundance: NA
d_gene: NA
CDR3nt: TGTGCCTGGAGGCCGGACAGAACCTATGGCTACACCTTC
CDR3aa: CAWRPDRTYGYTF

v_gene: TRBV30
j_gene: TRBJ1-1
abundance: NA
d_gene: NA
CDR3nt: TGTGCCTGGAGCGAGGAGAACACTGAAGCTTTCTTT
CDR3aa: CAWSEENTEAFF

v_gene: TRBV7-2
j_gene: TRBJ2-7
abundance: NA
d_gene: TRBD1
CDR3nt: TGTGCCAGCAGCACAGGGACAGGGGGCGTCTCCTACGAGCAGTACTTC
CDR3aa: CASSTGTGGVSYEQYF

v_gene: TRBV7-9
j_gene: TRBJ1-1
abundance: NA
d_gene: NA
CDR3nt: TGTGCCAGCAGCTTGGGACTCATGAACACTGAAGCTTTCTTT
CDR3aa: CASSLGLMNTEAFF

v_gene: TRBV7-6
j_gene: TRBJ2-3
abundance: NA
d_gene: TRBD2
CDR3nt: TGTGCCAGCAGCCCCTCGAGCGGGAGTACAGATACGCAGTATTTT
CDR3aa: CASSPSSGSTDTQYF

v_gene: TRBV12-3/TRBV12-4
j_gene: TRBJ2-7
abundance: NA
d_gene: NA
CDR3nt: TGTGCCAGCAGCAATCACGGGGGTCCGGCCAGGGCCCACGAGCAGTACTTC
CDR3aa: CASSNHGGPARAHEQYF

v_gene: TRBV20-1
j_gene: TRBJ2-1
abundance: NA
d_gene: TRBD1
CDR3nt: TGCAGTGCTTACCCGACAGGGGGCGGTGAGCAGTTCTTC
CDR3aa: CSAYPTGGGEQFF

v_gene: TRBV29-1
j_gene: TRBJ2-5
abundance: NA
d_gene: TRBD2
CDR3nt: TGCAGCGTCGGGACTAGCGGGAGCAGTGAGACCCAGTACTTC
CDR3aa: CSVGTSGSSETQYF

v_gene: TRBV6-2/TRBV6-3
j_gene: TRBJ2-7
abundance: NA
d_gene: TRBD1
CDR3nt: TGTGCCAGCAGTCCGGGACAGGTCGGGGACGAGCAGTACTTC
CDR3aa: CASSPGQVGDEQYF

v_gene: TRBV19
j_gene: TRBJ2-6
abundance: NA
d_gene: TRBD1
CDR3nt: TGTGCCAGTAGTACCGGACAGGCTCCTGGGGCCAACGTCCTGACTTTC
CDR3aa: CASSTGQAPGANVLTF

v_gene: TRBV20-1
j_gene: TRBJ1-1
abundance: NA
d_gene: NA
CDR3nt: TGCAGTGCTAGGCCCCCCACGCGGAACACTGAAGCTTTCTTT
CDR3aa: CSARPPTRNTEAFF

v_gene: TRBV29-1
j_gene: TRBJ2-3
abundance: NA
d_gene: NA
CDR3nt: TGCAGCGCGGACGGCACAGATACGCAGTATTTT
CDR3aa: CSADGTDTQYF

v_gene: TRBV5-6
j_gene: TRBJ2-3
abundance: NA
d_gene: NA
CDR3nt: TGTGCCAGCAGCCCCGGAGGCCCCACAGATACGCAGTATTTT
CDR3aa: CASSPGGPTDTQYF

v_gene: TRBV3-1
j_gene: TRBJ2-1
abundance: NA
d_gene: NA
CDR3nt: TGTGCCAGCAGCCAAAGCATTGAGCAGTTCTTC
CDR3aa: CASSQSIEQFF

v_gene: TRBV7-3
j_gene: TRBJ2-5
abundance: NA
d_gene: NA
CDR3nt: TGTGCCAGCAGCTTGACTAGGTATCAAGAGACCCAGTACTTC
CDR3aa: CASSLTRYQETQYF

v_gene: TRBV4-2
j_gene: TRBJ2-1
abundance: NA
d_gene: NA
CDR3nt: TGTGCCAGCAAACCAGAGTGGGGTCATGAGCAGTTCTTC
CDR3aa: CASKPEWGHEQFF

v_gene: TRBV29-1
j_gene: TRBJ2-1
abundance: NA
d_gene: TRBD1
CDR3nt: TGCAGCGCCCAACAGGGGAACGCCTACAATGAGCAGTTCTTC
CDR3aa: CSAQQGNAYNEQFF

v_gene: TRBV7-9
j_gene: TRBJ1-1
abundance: NA
d_gene: NA
CDR3nt: TGTGCCAGCAGTCCGTCCGGCCTTGAAGCTTTCTTT
CDR3aa: CASSPSGLEAFF

v_gene: TRBV30
j_gene: TRBJ1-1
abundance: NA
d_gene: NA
CDR3nt: TGTGCCTGGAGTAAGTTAGACACTGAAGCTTTCTTT
CDR3aa: CAWSKLDTEAFF

v_gene: TRBV20-1
j_gene: TRBJ2-3
abundance: NA
d_gene: NA
CDR3nt: TGCAGTGCTTTGGCCAGGGCCACAGATACGCAGTATTTT
CDR3aa: CSALARATDTQYF

v_gene: TRBV27
j_gene: TRBJ1-1
abundance: NA
d_gene: TRBD1
CDR3nt: TGTGCCAGCAGCCCCGTGGGACAGGGGAACACTGAAGCTTTCTTT
CDR3aa: CASSPVGQGNTEAFF

v_gene: TRBV5-1
j_gene: TRBJ2-3
abundance: NA
d_gene: NA
CDR3nt: TGCGCCAGCAGCCCGTTTAGCGTAAGCACAGATACGCAGTATTTT
CDR3aa: CASSPFSVSTDTQYF

v_gene: TRBV28
j_gene: TRBJ1-2
abundance: once
d_gene: NA
CDR3nt: TGTGCCAGCAGGTCGGGGAACTATGGCTACACCTTC
CDR3aa: CASRSGNYGYTF

v_gene: TRBV19
j_gene: TRBJ2-6
abundance: once
d_gene: TRBD1
CDR3nt: TGTGCCAGTAGTAGGACAGGGTCCGGTTTGGCCAACGTCCTGACTTTC
CDR3aa: CASSRTGSGLANVLTF

v_gene: TRBV3-1
j_gene: TRBJ2-7
abundance: NA
d_gene: NA
CDR3nt: TGTGCCAGCAGCCAAGACGGCCGCGAGCAGTACTTC
CDR3aa: CASSQDGREQYF

v_gene: TRBV7-9
j_gene: TRBJ2-3
abundance: NA
d_gene: TRBD2
CDR3nt: TGTGCCAGCAGCTTCCAAGCGGGAGGGGACCGAGATACGCAGTATTTT
CDR3aa: CASSFQAGGDRDTQYF

v_gene: TRBV28
j_gene: TRBJ2-7
abundance: once
d_gene: NA
CDR3nt: TGTGCCAGCAGTTACGAACCTGTGCGACCCCAGCCTCTTCTAGCCTACGAGCAGTACTTC
CDR3aa: CASSYEPVRPQPLLAYEQYF

v_gene: TRBV6-5
j_gene: TRBJ1-2
abundance: NA
d_gene: NA
CDR3nt: TGTGCCAGCAGTTACGGGAATGGCTACACCTTC
CDR3aa: CASSYGNGYTF

v_gene: TRBV29-1
j_gene: TRBJ2-2
abundance: NA
d_gene: NA
CDR3nt: TGCAGCGTTAATAAGGCAGGGTTCGGGGAGCTGTTTTTT
CDR3aa: CSVNKAGFGELFF

v_gene: TRBV29-1
j_gene: TRBJ2-6
abundance: NA
d_gene: TRBD2
CDR3nt: TGCACCCTTCCGGGAGGTCTCTCTGGGGCCAACGTCCTGACTTTC
CDR3aa: CTLPGGLSGANVLTF

v_gene: TRBV11-2
j_gene: TRBJ1-3
abundance: NA
d_gene: NA
CDR3nt: TGTGCCAGCAGCGGGACATCTGGAAACACCATATATTTT
CDR3aa: CASSGTSGNTIYF

v_gene: TRBV3-1
j_gene: TRBJ2-5
abundance: once
d_gene: NA
CDR3nt: TGTGCCAGCAGCCCAGAAAGAGAGACCCAGTACTTC
CDR3aa: CASSPERETQYF

v_gene: TRBV6-5
j_gene: TRBJ2-1
abundance: NA
d_gene: NA
CDR3nt: TGTGCCAGCACCACCCAGGGGGAGGCCCGTCGGGAGCAGTTCTTC
CDR3aa: CASTTQGEARREQFF